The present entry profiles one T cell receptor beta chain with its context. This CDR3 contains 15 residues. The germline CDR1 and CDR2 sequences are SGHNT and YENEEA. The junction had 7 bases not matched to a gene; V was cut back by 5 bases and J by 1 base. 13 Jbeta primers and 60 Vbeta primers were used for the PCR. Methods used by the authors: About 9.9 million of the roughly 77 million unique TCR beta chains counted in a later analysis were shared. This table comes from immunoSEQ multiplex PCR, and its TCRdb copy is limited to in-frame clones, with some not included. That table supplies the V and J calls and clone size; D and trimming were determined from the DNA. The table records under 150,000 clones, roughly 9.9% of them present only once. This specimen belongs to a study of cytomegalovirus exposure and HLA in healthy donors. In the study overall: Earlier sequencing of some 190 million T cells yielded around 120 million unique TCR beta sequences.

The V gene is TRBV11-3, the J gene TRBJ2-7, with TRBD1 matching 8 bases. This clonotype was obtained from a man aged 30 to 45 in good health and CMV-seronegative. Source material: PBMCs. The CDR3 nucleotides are TGTGCCAGCAGCACCCGGACAGGGAAATCCTACGAGCAGTACTTC. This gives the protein CASSTRTGKSYEQYF.